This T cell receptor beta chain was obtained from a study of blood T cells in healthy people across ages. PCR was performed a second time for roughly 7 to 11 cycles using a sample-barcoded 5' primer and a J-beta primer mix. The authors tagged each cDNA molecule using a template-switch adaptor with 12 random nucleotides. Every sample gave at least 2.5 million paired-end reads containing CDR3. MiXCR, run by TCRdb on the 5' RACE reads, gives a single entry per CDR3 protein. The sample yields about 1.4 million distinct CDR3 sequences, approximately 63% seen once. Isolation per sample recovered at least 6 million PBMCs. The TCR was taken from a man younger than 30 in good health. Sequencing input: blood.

CDR3 nucleotide sequence: TGCGCCAGCAGCTTGGCCCAAGGTGTGGCCGGGGAGCTGTTTTTT. This translates into CASSLAQGVAGELFF. The chain couples TRBV5-1 to TRBJ2-2, with unresolved D. The CDR3 is 15 amino acids. In germline, CDR1 is SGHRS, CDR2 YFSETQ. V lost 0 bases, J lost 6 bases, and 12 bases lay in between. The variable domain in full, with the rest retrieved from reference TRBV5-1 and TRBJ2-2, is KAGVTQTPRYLIKTRGQQVTLSCSPISGHRSVSWYQQTPGQGLQFLFEYFSETQRNKGNFPGRFSGRQFSNSRSEMNVSTLELGDSALYLCASSLAQGVAGELFFGEGSRLTVL.